The sequence of this T cell receptor beta chain was determined in a study of graft-versus-host responses after intestinal transplantation. Study-wide findings and caveats: The study associated peak circulating GvH clone levels with early post-transplant HvG declines.

Profiling relied on immunoSEQ multiplex PCR, and the TCRdb table lists in-frame clones only, not all of them. The repertoire holds about 90,000 clones, over 85% seen once, with about 0.28% in the top ten. Trimming took 4 bases from V and 2 from J, leaving 9 bases between them. This CDR3 is built from 13 residues. Germline V gene lookup returns CDR1 ENHRY and CDR2 SYGVKD. Regarding this clone: Its specificity is not known.

V gene TRBV10-3 combines with J gene TRBJ2-7; D uncertain. The clonotype comes from a human donor who received an intestinal transplant. The sample in question was unstimulated CD4+ T cells sorted from spleen or lymph node cells, obtained before intestinal transplant. CDR3 coding DNA: TGTGCCATCAGTGTTGGGATTACCTACGAGCAGTACTTC. This encodes CAISVGITYEQYF.